These T cell receptor beta chains were read from a single sample in a study of shared T cell receptors in the human thymus. TCRdb keeps only in-frame clones here, not all; method: immunoSEQ multiplex PCR. This table has about 660,000 clones, 88% appearing once. A further study also used this sample, focusing on human thymus T cells.

Input material: thymocytes. Source of these receptors: a boy under three years old with a congenital heart defect. CDR3s include the opening cysteine and the closing phenylalanine or tryptophan. The D gene is left open where the match is weak. Clone sizes are given selectively: once, few, many, or a class where the clone is expanded.

v_call: TRBV12-5
j_call: TRBJ2-7
clone_size: NA
d_call: TRBD2
cdr3_aa: CAIGAGGENEQYF

v_call: TRBV7-2
j_call: TRBJ2-5
clone_size: NA
d_call: NA
cdr3_aa: CASSLARTDKLAQYF

v_call: TRBV5-4
j_call: TRBJ2-1
clone_size: once
d_call: TRBD2
cdr3_aa: CASSPPPRHGGNEQFF

v_call: TRBV6-5
j_call: TRBJ2-2
clone_size: NA
d_call: TRBD1
cdr3_aa: CASRNRDRWGGELFF

v_call: TRBV11-3
j_call: TRBJ2-3
clone_size: once
d_call: TRBD1
cdr3_aa: CASSWDKSGTGYTDTQYF

v_call: TRBV9
j_call: TRBJ2-1
clone_size: NA
d_call: TRBD2
cdr3_aa: CASSDYAAGGSTYNEQFF

v_call: TRBV5-6
j_call: TRBJ2-1
clone_size: NA
d_call: TRBD1
cdr3_aa: CASSSHRDRGRNEQFF

v_call: TRBV5-4
j_call: TRBJ2-5
clone_size: NA
d_call: TRBD2
cdr3_aa: CASSPGWLAGQETQYF

v_call: TRBV4-3
j_call: TRBJ1-4
clone_size: NA
d_call: NA
cdr3_aa: CASSQDKQWKPNEKLFF

v_call: TRBV9
j_call: TRBJ2-5
clone_size: NA
d_call: NA
cdr3_aa: CASSVAGSTQYF

v_call: TRBV4-3
j_call: TRBJ2-3
clone_size: NA
d_call: NA
cdr3_aa: CASSQGPPAGPRWTDTQYF

v_call: TRBV29-1
j_call: TRBJ1-1
clone_size: NA
d_call: NA
cdr3_aa: CSVRGRWGPEAFF

v_call: TRBV6-1
j_call: TRBJ2-2
clone_size: NA
d_call: TRBD2
cdr3_aa: CASVPGLKHTGELFF